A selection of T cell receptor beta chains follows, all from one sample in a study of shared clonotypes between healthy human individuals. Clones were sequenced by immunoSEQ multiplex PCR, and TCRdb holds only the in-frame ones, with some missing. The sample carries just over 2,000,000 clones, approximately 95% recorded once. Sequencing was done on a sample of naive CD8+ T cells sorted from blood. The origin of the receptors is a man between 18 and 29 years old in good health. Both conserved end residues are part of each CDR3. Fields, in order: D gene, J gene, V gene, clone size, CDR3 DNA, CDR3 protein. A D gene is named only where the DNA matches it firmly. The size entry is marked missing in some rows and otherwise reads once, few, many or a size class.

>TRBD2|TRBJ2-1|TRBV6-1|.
TGTGCCAGCAGGGGGAGGGCGTCCTACAATGAGCAGTTCTTC
CASRGRASYNEQFF
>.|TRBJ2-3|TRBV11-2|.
TGTGCCAGCAGCTGGGACTTAGGGAGTACAGATACGCAGTATTTT
CASSWDLGSTDTQYF
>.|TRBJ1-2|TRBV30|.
TGTGCCTGGAGTGAAGGCCTGGGGGATGGCTACACCTTC
CAWSEGLGDGYTF
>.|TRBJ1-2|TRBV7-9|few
TGTGCCAGCAGCTTAGTGGGAGACTACACCTTC
CASSLVGDYTF
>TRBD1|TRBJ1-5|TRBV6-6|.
TGTGCCAGCAGGGACAGGAGAGATCAGCCCCAGCATTTT
CASRDRRDQPQHF
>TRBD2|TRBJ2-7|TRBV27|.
TGTGCCAGCAGTTTGAGCGGGAGAGGCGAGCAGTACTTC
CASSLSGRGEQYF
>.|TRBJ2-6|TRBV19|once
TGTGCCAGTAGTCTCAACGGGGACGGGGCCAACGTCCTGACTTTC
CASSLNGDGANVLTF
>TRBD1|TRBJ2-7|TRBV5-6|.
TGTGCCAGCAGCTATCAGGACAGGGACGAGCAGTACTTC
CASSYQDRDEQYF
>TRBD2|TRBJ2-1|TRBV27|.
TGTGCCAGCAGTTTCCGGGGGGAGAATGAGCAGTTCTTC
CASSFRGENEQFF
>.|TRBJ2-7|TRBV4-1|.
TGCGCCAGCAGCCAAGAGGCGACAGGCTACGAGCAGTACTTC
CASSQEATGYEQYF
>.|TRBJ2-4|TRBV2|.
TGTGCCAGCAGTGAAGAGGGGGCCAAAAACATTCAGTACTTC
CASSEEGAKNIQYF
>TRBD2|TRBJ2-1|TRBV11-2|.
TGTGCCAGCACCAAGGGACTAGCGGGGGTTTACAATGAGCAGTTCTTC
CASTKGLAGVYNEQFF
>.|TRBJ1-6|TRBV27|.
TGTGCCAGCAGTTTTGGTAACTTAAATTCACCCCTCCACTTT
CASSFGNLNSPLHF
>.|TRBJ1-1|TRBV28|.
TGTGCCAGCAGTTTAGGTAGCGGGGCTGAAGCTTTCTTT
CASSLGSGAEAFF
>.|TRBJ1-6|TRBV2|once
TGTGCCAGCAGTGAGGTCCGGGGGTCCTATAATTCACCCCTCCACTTT
CASSEVRGSYNSPLHF
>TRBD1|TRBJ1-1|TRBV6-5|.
TGTGCCAGCAGTTACTCAACAGGGGGCGGAGGAGCTGAAGCTTTCTTT
CASSYSTGGGGAEAFF
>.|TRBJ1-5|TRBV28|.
TGTGCCAGCAGTTTATATGGGGATTGGAATCAGCCCCAGCATTTT
CASSLYGDWNQPQHF